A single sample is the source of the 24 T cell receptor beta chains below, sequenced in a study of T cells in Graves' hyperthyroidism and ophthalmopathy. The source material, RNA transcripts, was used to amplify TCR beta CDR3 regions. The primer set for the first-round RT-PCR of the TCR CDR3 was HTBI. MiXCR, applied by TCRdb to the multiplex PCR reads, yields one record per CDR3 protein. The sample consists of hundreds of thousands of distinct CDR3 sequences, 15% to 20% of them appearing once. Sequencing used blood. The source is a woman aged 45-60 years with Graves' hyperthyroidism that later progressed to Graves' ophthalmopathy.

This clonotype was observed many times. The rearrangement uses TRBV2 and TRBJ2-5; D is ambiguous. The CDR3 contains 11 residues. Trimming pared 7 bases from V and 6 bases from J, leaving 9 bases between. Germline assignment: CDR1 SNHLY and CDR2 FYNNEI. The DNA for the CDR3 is TGTGCCAGCACAAACACTCAGACCCAGTACTTC. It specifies CASTNTQTQYF.

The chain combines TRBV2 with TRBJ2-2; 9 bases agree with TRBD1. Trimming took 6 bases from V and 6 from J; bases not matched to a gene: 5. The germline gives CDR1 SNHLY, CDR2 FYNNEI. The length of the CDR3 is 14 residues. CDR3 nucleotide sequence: TGTGCCAGCAGCTGGGACAGGGCGCCCGGGGAGCTGTTTTTT. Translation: CASSWDRAPGELFF. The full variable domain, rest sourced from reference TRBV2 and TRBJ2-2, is EPEVTQTPSHQVTQMGQEVILRCVPISNHLYFYWYRQILGQKVEFLVSFYNNEISEKSEIFDDQFSVERPDGSNFTLKIRSTKLEDSAMYFCASSWDRAPGELFFGEGSRLTVL.

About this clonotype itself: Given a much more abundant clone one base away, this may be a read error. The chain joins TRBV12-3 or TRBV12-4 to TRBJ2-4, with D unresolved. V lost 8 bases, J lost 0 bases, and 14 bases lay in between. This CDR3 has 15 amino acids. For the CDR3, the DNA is TGTGCCAGCGGTCTGTTAGAGCTAGCCAAAAACATTCAGTACTTC. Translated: CASGLLELAKNIQYF.

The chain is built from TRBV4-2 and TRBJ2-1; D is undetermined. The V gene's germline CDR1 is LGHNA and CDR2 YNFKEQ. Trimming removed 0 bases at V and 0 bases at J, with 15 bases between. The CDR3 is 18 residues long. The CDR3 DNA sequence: TGTGCCAGCAGCCAAGAGGGCGGCTCGTCTAGCTCCTACAATGAGCAGTTCTTC. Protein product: CASSQEGGSSSSYNEQFF.

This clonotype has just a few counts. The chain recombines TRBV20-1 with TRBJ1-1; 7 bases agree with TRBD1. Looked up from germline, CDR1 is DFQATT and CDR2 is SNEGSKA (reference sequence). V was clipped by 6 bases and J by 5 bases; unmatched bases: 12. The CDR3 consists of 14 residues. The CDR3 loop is CSASRDRWKTEAFF. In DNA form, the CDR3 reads TGCAGTGCGTCCCGGGACAGATGGAAGACTGAAGCTTTCTTT.

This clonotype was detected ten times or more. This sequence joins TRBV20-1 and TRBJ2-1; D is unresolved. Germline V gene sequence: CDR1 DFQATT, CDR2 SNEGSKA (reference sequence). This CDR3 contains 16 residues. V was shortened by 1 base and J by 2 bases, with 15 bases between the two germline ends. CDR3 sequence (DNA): TGCAGTGCTAGAGGGCCGTTCAAGGTGCCCTACAATGAGCAGTTCTTC. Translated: CSARGPFKVPYNEQFF.

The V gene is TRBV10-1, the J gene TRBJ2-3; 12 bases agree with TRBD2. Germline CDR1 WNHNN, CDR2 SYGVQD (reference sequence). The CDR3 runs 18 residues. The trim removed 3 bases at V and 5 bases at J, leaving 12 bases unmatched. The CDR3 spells CASSEHLLAGGPKDTQYF. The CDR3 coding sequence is TGCGCCAGCAGTGAACACCTTCTAGCGGGGGGGCCAAAAGATACGCAGTATTTT.

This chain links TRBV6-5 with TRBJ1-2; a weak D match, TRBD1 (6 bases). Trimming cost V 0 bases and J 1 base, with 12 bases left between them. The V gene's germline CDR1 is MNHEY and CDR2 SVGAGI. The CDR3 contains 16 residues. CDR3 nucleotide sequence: TGTGCCAGCAGTTACTCGGCTCAGGGGAATAACTATGGCTACACCTTC. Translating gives CASSYSAQGNNYGYTF.

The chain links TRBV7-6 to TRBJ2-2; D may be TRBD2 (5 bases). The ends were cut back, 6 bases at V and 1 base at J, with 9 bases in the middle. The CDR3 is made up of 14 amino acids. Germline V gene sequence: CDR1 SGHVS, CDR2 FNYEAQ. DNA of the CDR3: TGTGCCAGCAGGCGAACTAGGAACACCGGGGAGCTGTTTTTT. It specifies CASRRTRNTGELFF.

The CDR3 nucleotides are TGTGCCAGCAGTTTAAGCGGGCAGGGTTACGGCCACACCTTC. Translating it yields CASSLSGQGYGHTF. V is TRBV27 and J is TRBJ1-2; a weak D match, TRBD1 (5 bases). Germline V gene data show CDR1 as MNHEY and CDR2 as SMNVEV (reference sequence). The CDR3 length is 14 residues. V shed 2 bases and J shed 12 bases, with 19 bases lying between them.

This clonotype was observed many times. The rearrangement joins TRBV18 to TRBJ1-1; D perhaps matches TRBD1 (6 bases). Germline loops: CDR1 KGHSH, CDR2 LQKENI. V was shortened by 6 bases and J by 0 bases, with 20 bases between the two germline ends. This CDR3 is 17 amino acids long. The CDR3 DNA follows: TGTGCCAGCTCTAACCGGGGGCTGGCGGGAATGAACACTGAAGCTTTCTTT. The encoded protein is CASSNRGLAGMNTEAFF. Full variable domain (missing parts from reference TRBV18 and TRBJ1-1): NAGVMQNPRHLVRRRGQEARLRCSPMKGHSHVYWYRQLPEEGLKFMVYLQKENIIDESGMPKERFSAEFPKEGPSILRIQQVVRGDSAAYFCASSNRGLAGMNTEAFFGQGTRLTVV.

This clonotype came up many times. The CDR3 DNA reads as TGTGCCAGCAGTTTAGACAGGGAAGGGTACGAGCAGTACTTC. It specifies CASSLDREGYEQYF. V and J are TRBV27 and TRBJ2-7; 7 bases fit TRBD1. Per the germline V gene, CDR1 is MNHEY and CDR2 is SMNVEV (reference sequence). This CDR3 is built from 14 residues. Trimming cost V 2 bases and J 4 bases; bases outside gene matches: 5.

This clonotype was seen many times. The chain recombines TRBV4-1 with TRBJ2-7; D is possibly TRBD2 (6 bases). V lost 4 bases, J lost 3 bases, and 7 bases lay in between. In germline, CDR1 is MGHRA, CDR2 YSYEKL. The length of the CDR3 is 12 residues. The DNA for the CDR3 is TGCGCCAGCAGCCGGGACTTCTACGAGCAGTACTTC. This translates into CASSRDFYEQYF.

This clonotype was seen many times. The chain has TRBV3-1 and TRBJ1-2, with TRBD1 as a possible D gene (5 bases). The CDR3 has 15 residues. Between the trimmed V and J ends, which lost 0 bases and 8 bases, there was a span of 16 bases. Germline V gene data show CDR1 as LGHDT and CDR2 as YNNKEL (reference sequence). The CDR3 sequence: CASSQDNQGRGGYTF. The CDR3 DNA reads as TGTGCCAGCAGCCAAGATAATCAGGGCCGGGGAGGCTACACCTTC.

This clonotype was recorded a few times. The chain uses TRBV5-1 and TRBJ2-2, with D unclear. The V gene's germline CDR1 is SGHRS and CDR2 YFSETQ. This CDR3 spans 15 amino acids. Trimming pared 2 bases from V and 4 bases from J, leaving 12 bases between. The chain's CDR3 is CASSFRPETTGELFF. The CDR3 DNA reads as TGCGCCAGCAGCTTCCGACCAGAGACCACCGGGGAGCTGTTTTTT.

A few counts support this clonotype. The chain's CDR3 is CASSYVDSSYNEQFF. CDR3 nucleotide sequence: TGTGCCAGCAGTTACGTTGACAGCTCCTACAATGAGCAGTTCTTC. The chain links TRBV6-9 to TRBJ2-1, with D possibly TRBD1 on 5 matching bases. Germline V lookup: CDR1 MNHGY, CDR2 SVAAGI. Trimming shortened V by 3 bases and J by 0 bases, and 9 bases separated the two germline ends. The CDR3 has 15 amino acids.

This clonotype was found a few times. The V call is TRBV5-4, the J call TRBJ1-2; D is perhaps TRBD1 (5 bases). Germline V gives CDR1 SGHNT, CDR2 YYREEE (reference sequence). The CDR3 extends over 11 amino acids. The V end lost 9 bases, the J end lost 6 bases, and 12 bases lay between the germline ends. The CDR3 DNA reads TGTGCCACCCCGGGACCTGATGGCTACACCTTC. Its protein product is CATPGPDGYTF.

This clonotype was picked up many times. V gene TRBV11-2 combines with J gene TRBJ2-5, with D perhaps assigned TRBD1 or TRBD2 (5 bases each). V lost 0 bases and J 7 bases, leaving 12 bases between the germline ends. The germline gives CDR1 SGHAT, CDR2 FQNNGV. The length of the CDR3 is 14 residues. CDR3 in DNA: TGTGCCAGCAGCTTAGAGGTTACGAGGGGGACCCAGTACTTC. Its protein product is CASSLEVTRGTQYF.

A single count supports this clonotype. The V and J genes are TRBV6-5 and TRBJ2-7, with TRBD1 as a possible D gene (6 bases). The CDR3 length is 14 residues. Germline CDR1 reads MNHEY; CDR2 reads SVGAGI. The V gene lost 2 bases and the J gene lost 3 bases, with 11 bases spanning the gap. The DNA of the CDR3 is TGTGCCAGCAGTTACGTGCAGGGGAGCTACGAGCAGTACTTC. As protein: CASSYVQGSYEQYF.

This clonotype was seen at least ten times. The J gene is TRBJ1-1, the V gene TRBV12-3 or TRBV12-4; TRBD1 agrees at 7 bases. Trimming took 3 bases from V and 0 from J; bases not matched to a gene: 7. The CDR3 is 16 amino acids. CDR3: CASSLSGGRLNTEAFF. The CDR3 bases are TGTGCCAGCAGTTTGTCAGGGGGGCGTTTGAACACTGAAGCTTTCTTT.

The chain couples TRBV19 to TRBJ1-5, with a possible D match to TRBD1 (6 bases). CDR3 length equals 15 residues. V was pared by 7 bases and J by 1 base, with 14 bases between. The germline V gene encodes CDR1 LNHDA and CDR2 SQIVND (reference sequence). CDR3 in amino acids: CASNTGMGSNQPQHF. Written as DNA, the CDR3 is TGTGCCAGTAATACAGGGATGGGGAGCAATCAGCCCCAGCATTTT.

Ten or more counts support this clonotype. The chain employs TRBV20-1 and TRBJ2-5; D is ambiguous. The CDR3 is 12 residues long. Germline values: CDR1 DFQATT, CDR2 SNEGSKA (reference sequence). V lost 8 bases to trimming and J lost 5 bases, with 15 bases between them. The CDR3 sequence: CSTRARAETQYF. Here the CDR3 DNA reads TGCAGTACCCGAGCCCGGGCGGAGACCCAGTACTTC.

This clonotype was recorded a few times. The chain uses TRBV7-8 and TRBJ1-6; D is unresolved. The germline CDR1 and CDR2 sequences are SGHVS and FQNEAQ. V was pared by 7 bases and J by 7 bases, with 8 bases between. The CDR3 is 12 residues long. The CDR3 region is CASKYINSPLHF. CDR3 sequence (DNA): TGTGCCAGCAAATACATCAATTCACCCCTCCACTTT.

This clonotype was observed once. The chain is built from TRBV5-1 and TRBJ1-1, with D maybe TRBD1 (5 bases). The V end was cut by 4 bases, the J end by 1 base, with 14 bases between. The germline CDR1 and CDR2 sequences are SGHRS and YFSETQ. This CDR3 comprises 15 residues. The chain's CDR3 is CASSQVREGNTEAFF. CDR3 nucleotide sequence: TGCGCCAGCAGCCAAGTCAGGGAGGGGAACACTGAAGCTTTCTTT.